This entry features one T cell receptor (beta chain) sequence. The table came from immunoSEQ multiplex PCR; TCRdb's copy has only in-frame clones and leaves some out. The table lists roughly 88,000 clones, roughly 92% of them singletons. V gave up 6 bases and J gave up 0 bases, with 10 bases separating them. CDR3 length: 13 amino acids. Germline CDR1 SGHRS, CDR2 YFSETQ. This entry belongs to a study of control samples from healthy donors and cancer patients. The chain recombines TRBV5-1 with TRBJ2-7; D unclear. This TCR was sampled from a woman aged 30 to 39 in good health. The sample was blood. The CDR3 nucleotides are TGCGCCAGCAACACCGGCAGCTCCTACGAGCAGTACTTC. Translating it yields CASNTGSSYEQYF.